This T cell receptor (beta chain) stems from a study of cytomegalovirus exposure and HLA in healthy donors. On the study more broadly: HLA-typed donors contributed around 82 million unique TCRs, which were held in an early data release. Findings and limits, study-wide: Within an earlier analysis, most TCR beta V segments proved productive either about 90% or about 30% of the time.

60 Vbeta and 13 Jbeta primers were used in PCR. Original data processing: Unique TCR beta chains totaled roughly 80 million in a later count, with around 12 million of them shared. TCRdb's table, derived via immunoSEQ multiplex PCR, lists solely in-frame clones and lacks some. Clone size and V and J calls were adopted from that table, with D and trimming inferred from the DNA. The data contain around 140,000 clones, about 9.1% of them singletons. Concerning this clone: Its antigen remains unknown.

The V end was cut by 0 bases, the J end by 5 bases, with 12 bases between. This CDR3 has 15 amino acids. Germline V gene lookup returns CDR1 SGHRS and CDR2 YFSETQ. V usage is TRBV5-1 and J usage is TRBJ2-1; tentatively, D is TRBD1 (5 bases). The receptor's source is a woman aged 40 to 50 in good health and CMV-seropositive. The sample consisted of PBMCs. The DNA for the CDR3 is TGCGCCAGCAGCTTGGCCCGAATAGGGGACAATGAGCAGTTCTTC. The encoded protein is CASSLARIGDNEQFF.